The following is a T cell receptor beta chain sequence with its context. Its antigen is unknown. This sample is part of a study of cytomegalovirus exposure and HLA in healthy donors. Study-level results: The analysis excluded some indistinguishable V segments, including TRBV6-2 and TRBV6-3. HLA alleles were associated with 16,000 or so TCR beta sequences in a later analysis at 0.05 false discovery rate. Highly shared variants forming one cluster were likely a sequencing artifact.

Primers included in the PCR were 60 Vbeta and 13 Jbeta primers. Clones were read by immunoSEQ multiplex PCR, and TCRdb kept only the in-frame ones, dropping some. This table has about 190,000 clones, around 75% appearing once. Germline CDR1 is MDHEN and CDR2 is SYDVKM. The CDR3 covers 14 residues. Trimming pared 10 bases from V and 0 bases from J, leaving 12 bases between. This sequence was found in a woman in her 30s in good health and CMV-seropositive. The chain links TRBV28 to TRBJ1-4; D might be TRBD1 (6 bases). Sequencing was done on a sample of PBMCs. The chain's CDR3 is CATQGGTTNEKLFF. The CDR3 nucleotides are TGTGCCACCCAAGGGGGAACAACTAATGAAAAACTGTTTTTT.